Listed below are T cell receptor beta chains from one sample, sequenced in a study of metastatic and nonmetastatic thyroid tumors. TCRdb re-clonotyped the PCR reads via MiXCR. The sample holds over 10,000 clones, around 20% seen once. The sample consisted of adjacent normal tissue. Every receptor here comes from a female donor with papillary thyroid cancer or a benign thyroid nodule (not recorded which). Some clones in this sample may be carry-over from other donors' samples. The conserved cysteine and the conserved F or W are not part of the CDR3 here. Fields, in order: CDR3 length, V gene, clone size, J gene, CDR3 protein. Clone size is given for some rows only: seen once, a few or many times, or a class if the clone is expanded.

15	TRBV28	once	TRBJ1-4	ASSSPTQGDVKEKLF
11	TRBV27	medium-sized	TRBJ2-5	ASSIRDRETQY
12	TRBV7-8	medium-sized	TRBJ1-1	ASSLLRGQGEAF
14	TRBV11-1	NA	TRBJ2-1	AIYTAGLAGVREQF
9	TRBV6-1	NA	TRBJ1-5	ASSEEQTQH
18	TRBV6-4	NA	TRBJ2-7	ASRDPGGARQKGYSYEQY
13	TRBV11-2	once	TRBJ2-1	ASSLGLARYNEQF
9	TRBV6-1	NA	TRBJ1-2	ASSSFVGYT
14	TRBV5-5	NA	TRBJ1-5	ASSEGRQCPNRPQH
12	TRBV12-3/TRBV12-4	few	TRBJ2-1	ASRIAGGRHEQF
10	TRBV30	NA	TRBJ2-1	AWNGDPSEQF
10	TRBV28	few	TRBJ2-7	ASSPGAYEQY
10	TRBV5-1	medium-sized	TRBJ1-1	ASRTGNTEAF
14	TRBV5-1	many	TRBJ2-5	ASSSGQVGLGETQY
10	TRBV10-3	medium-sized	TRBJ1-6	AISGINSPLH
12	TRBV7-9	NA	TRBJ2-3	ASSLDQGEDTQY
13	TRBV24-1	NA	TRBJ2-3	ATSEGGGTTDTQY
14	TRBV5-1	NA	TRBJ2-5	ASSLGAGWREETHY
14	TRBV9	once	TRBJ2-7	ASSVGLGHGSYEQY
13	TRBV9	NA	TRBJ2-3	ASSVRQGLPDTQY